Shown below are 10 T cell receptor beta chains from a single sample sequenced in a study of blood T cell repertoires in COVID-19. Profiling relied on immunoSEQ multiplex PCR, and the TCRdb table lists in-frame clones only, not all of them. The table records approximately 450,000 clones, 80% to 90% of them present only once. Input material: PBMCs or T cells enriched from blood (not recorded which). Receptor source: a man aged 25 to 40 who had recovered from COVID-19.

The chain is built from TRBV5-1 and TRBJ2-7; 7 bases line up with TRBD1. Germline values: CDR1 SGHRS, CDR2 YFSETQ. V was clipped by 0 bases and J by 5 bases; unmatched bases: 5. The CDR3 runs 14 residues. DNA for the CDR3: TGCGCCAGCAGCTTGGGGTGGCAGGGGGACGAGCAGTACTTC. Protein product: CASSLGWQGDEQYF.

This clone was counted only a few times. The chain carries TRBV11-1 and TRBJ2-3; D might be TRBD1 (5 bases). The CDR3 has 12 residues. V lost 3 bases and J lost 6, with 7 bases in between. Germline CDR1 and CDR2: SGHAT and FQDESV (reference sequence). CDR3 sequence reads: CASSFGADTQYF. The CDR3 nucleotides read TGTGCCAGCAGCTTTGGGGCGGATACGCAGTATTTT.

This clone was picked up a small number of times. The sample holds other DNA sequences that translate to the same CDR3. This sequence joins TRBV5-1 and TRBJ1-1; 8 bases map to TRBD1. Germline CDR1 reads SGHRS; CDR2 reads YFSETQ. This CDR3 has 14 amino acids. Trimming took 4 bases from V and 1 from J; bases not matched to a gene: 3. CDR3: CASSPGQGNTEAFF. CDR3 sequence (DNA): TGCGCCAGCAGCCCCGGACAGGGGAACACTGAAGCTTTCTTT.

The CDR3 sequence is CASSRTGGLSSYEQYF. In DNA form, the CDR3 reads TGTGCCAGCAGCCGCACAGGGGGCCTTAGCTCCTACGAGCAGTACTTC. The rearrangement links TRBV7-2 to TRBJ2-7; 9 nucleotides line up with TRBD1. Losses at the gene ends were 5 bases for V and 0 bases for J; bases not matched to a gene: 8. Per the germline V gene, CDR1 is SGHTA and CDR2 is FQGNSA. The CDR3 is 16 amino acids.

The chain links TRBV5-4 to TRBJ2-2, with TRBD1 matching 8 bases. The CDR3 is made up of 16 amino acids. V lost 3 bases and J lost 5; bases outside the gene matches: 9. Germline lookup yields CDR1 SGHNT and CDR2 YYREEE (reference sequence). CDR3 loop: CASSSLSGGLTGELFF. The DNA for the CDR3 is TGTGCCAGCAGCTCGCTTTCAGGGGGCCTGACCGGGGAGCTGTTTTTT.

This chain joins TRBV5-1 and TRBJ1-2, with 7 bases that match TRBD1. The CDR3 is 15 amino acids. CDR1 and CDR2 from the germline V gene are SGHRS and YFSETQ. V was pared by 6 bases and J by 3 bases, with 11 bases of the junction left unmatched. CDR3 loop: CASTAGTAVDYGYTF. For the CDR3, the DNA is TGCGCCAGCACCGCAGGGACAGCCGTGGACTATGGCTACACCTTC.

This chain links TRBV6-5 with TRBJ2-7; a weak D match, TRBD2 (6 bases). There are 15 residues in the CDR3. CDR1 is MNHEY, CDR2 SVGAGI, per germline. Trimming took 2 bases from V and 3 from J, leaving 14 bases between them. CDR3 DNA sequence: TGTGCCAGCAGTTACGACCCTACTAGCTACTACGAGCAGTACTTC. Its protein product is CASSYDPTSYYEQYF.

The chain uses TRBV5-1 and TRBJ1-2; D may be TRBD1 (6 bases). The V gene's germline CDR1 is SGHRS and CDR2 YFSETQ. V lost 0 bases and J lost 4, with 10 bases in between. The CDR3 extends over 14 amino acids. CDR3 sequence: CASSLVQGSYGYTF. The CDR3 DNA is TGCGCCAGCAGCTTGGTCCAGGGGTCCTATGGCTACACCTTC.

This chain uses TRBV29-1 with TRBJ1-2; D unresolved. V shed 3 bases and J shed 1 base, with 9 bases lying between them. The CDR3 loop spans 13 amino acids. Germline lookup yields CDR1 SQVTM and CDR2 ANQGSEA. Written as DNA, the CDR3 is TGCAGCGTTGAGAGGCCGGTTAACTATGGCTACACCTTC. The encoded protein is CSVERPVNYGYTF. The full variable domain, rest sourced from reference TRBV29-1 and TRBJ1-2, is SAVISQKPSRDICQRGTSLTIQCQVDSQVTMMFWYRQQPGQSLTLIATANQGSEATYESGFVIDKFPISRPNLTFSTLTVSNMSPEDSSIYLCSVERPVNYGYTFGSGTRLTVV.

In regard to this clone: Other DNA sequences in the sample encode the same CDR3. The chain joins TRBV12-3 or TRBV12-4 to TRBJ1-2; no clear D. Trimming took 3 bases from V and 2 from J, leaving 7 bases between them. The CDR3 is made up of 13 amino acids. The CDR3: CASSFGSNYGYTF. The CDR3, as DNA: TGTGCCAGCAGTTTCGGGTCGAACTATGGCTACACCTTC.